The present entry profiles one T cell receptor beta chain with its context. Its target is not known. Germline CDR1 SGHNT, CDR2 YYREEE (reference sequence). The CDR3 extends over 17 amino acids. The V gene lost 3 bases and the J gene lost 1 base, with 17 bases spanning the gap. Amplified TCR beta CDR3 regions derived from RNA transcripts. First-round RT-PCR of the TCR CDR3 relied on the HTBI primer set. TCRdb re-analysed the multiplex PCR reads in MiXCR, keeping a single row per CDR3 protein. The sample has 94,000 or so distinct CDR3 sequences, 51% seen once; the top ten hold 25% to 30%. The data originate from a study of T cells in Graves' hyperthyroidism and ophthalmopathy. Notes on the study in general: Ophthalmopathy and stable hyperthyroidism were told apart by a 13 V-J model.

Hyperthyroidism was newly diagnosed in patients aged 18 to 65 (duration under 2 months). Not enrolled were patients with uncontrolled infection, other autoimmune disease, pregnancy or lactation. Orbital computed tomography and thyroid ultrasound, together with serum TRAb and thyroxine and clinical symptoms, were used for diagnoses. The receptor was isolated from a woman aged 40 to 50 with Graves' hyperthyroidism. The V gene is TRBV5-4, the J gene TRBJ1-5, with a weak D call TRBD1 (5 bases). The sequenced sample consisted of blood. CDR3 DNA sequence: TGTGCCAGCAGCTGGGGGTTCGGGGGAAGGAGCAATCAGCCCCAGCATTTT. Its translation: CASSWGFGGRSNQPQHF.